Each of the 31 T cell receptor beta chains below was sequenced from the same sample in a study of vaccination and CD4 T cells after COVID-19. Their antigens remain unidentified. Regarding treatment: roughly 11-day PBMC culture with coronavirus spike peptide pools or control peptides (ViraFEST assay). The Oncomine TCR Beta short-read assay generated sequence data from the DNA of cultured CD4+ T cells. A single record per CDR3 protein comes from TCRdb applying MiXCR to the PCR reads. The sample shows about 12,000 distinct CDR3 sequences, approximately 47% of them seen only once. The sequencing input was cultured CD4+ T cells from blood. The source is a human donor with COVID-19.

The chain links TRBV6-1 to TRBJ2-2; D remains unclear. Germline V CDR1 and CDR2: MNHNS, SASEGT. Trimming removed 1 base at V and 5 bases at J, with 8 bases between. The CDR3 is 14 amino acids. The CDR3 region is CASSEVQYTGELFF. Here the CDR3 DNA reads TGTGCCAGCAGTGAAGTACAGTATACCGGGGAGCTGTTTTTT.

The chain recombines TRBV25-1 with TRBJ2-2, with D unclear. The CDR3 is 15 amino acids. Between the trimmed V and J ends, which lost 4 bases and 6 bases, there was a span of 15 bases. From germline, CDR1 is MGHDK and CDR2 SYGVNS. Here the CDR3 reads CASSGRTQGSGELFF. The CDR3 region has the DNA TGTGCCAGCAGTGGCCGGACGCAAGGATCCGGGGAGCTGTTTTTT.

The chain couples TRBV4-2 to TRBJ2-5; a possible D gene is TRBD2 (6 bases). Trimming shortened V by 0 bases and J by 4 bases, and 18 bases separated the two germline ends. The germline V gene has CDR1 LGHNA and CDR2 YNFKEQ. The CDR3 runs 17 residues. The CDR3 loop reads CASSQDGAGGRGETQYF. DNA of the CDR3: TGTGCCAGCAGCCAAGACGGGGCTGGCGGGCGGGGAGAGACCCAGTACTTC.

This clonotype was recorded a few times. The chain joins TRBV30 to TRBJ2-3; D unclear. CDR3 length: 11 residues. Germline-derived CDR1 and CDR2 are GTSNPN and SVGIG (reference sequence). The V gene lost 1 base and the J gene lost 7 bases, with 6 bases spanning the gap. CDR3 protein: CAWSGDNTQYF. In DNA form, the CDR3 reads TGTGCCTGGAGTGGGGATAATACGCAGTATTTT.

The chain joins TRBV12-3 or TRBV12-4 to TRBJ2-7; D tentatively fits TRBD1 or TRBD2 (5 bases each). The V end lost 6 bases, the J end lost 4 bases, and 13 bases lay between the germline ends. This CDR3 spans 13 amino acids. CDR3 DNA sequence: TGTGCCAGCAGGAGACCTGGGGGATACGAGCAGTACTTC. This translates into CASRRPGGYEQYF.

The chain has TRBV10-3 and TRBJ2-1; 8 nucleotides align to TRBD2. Germline V lookup: CDR1 ENHRY, CDR2 SYGVKD. The CDR3 sequence is 17 residues long. V was pared by 3 bases and J by 2 bases, with 9 bases of the junction left unmatched. In nucleotides, the CDR3 is TGTGCCATCAGTGACTCGGGGGGGCCTAGGACCTACAATGAGCAGTTCTTC. Residues: CAISDSGGPRTYNEQFF.

V gene TRBV20-1 combines with J gene TRBJ2-4; 14 nucleotides align to TRBD2. Germline values: CDR1 DFQATT, CDR2 SNEGSKA (reference sequence). Trimming at V came to 6 bases and at J to 0 bases, leaving 10 bases not matched to a gene. The CDR3 runs 18 residues. The CDR3 sequence: CSAYRTSGGTLAKNIQYF. CDR3 in DNA: TGCAGTGCCTACCGGACTAGCGGGGGGACCCTAGCCAAAAACATTCAGTACTTC.

The J gene is TRBJ2-4, the V gene TRBV20-1, with TRBD1 identical over 7 bases. Germline-derived CDR1 and CDR2 are DFQATT and SNEGSKA (reference sequence). J lost 1 base, V lost 0 bases, and 3 bases had no gene match. This CDR3 comprises 15 residues. CDR3: CSAREGQSAKNIQYF. The DNA of the CDR3 is TGCAGTGCTAGAGAGGGACAGTCGGCCAAAAACATTCAGTACTTC.

V gene TRBV7-8 combines with J gene TRBJ2-5; TRBD2 is a possible D gene (6 bases). Germline CDR1 is SGHVS and CDR2 is FQNEAQ. The CDR3 totals 13 residues. V lost 7 bases to trimming and J lost 5 bases, with 14 bases between them. This CDR3 is CASNQGLLETQYF. The CDR3 nucleotides are TGTGCCAGCAACCAGGGACTTCTGGAGACCCAGTACTTC. Full variable domain (remainder filled in from reference TRBV7-8 and TRBJ2-5): GAGVSQSPRYKVAKRGQDVALRCDPISGHVSLFWYQQALGQGPEFLTYFQNEAQLDKSGLPSDRFFAERPEGSVSTLKIQRTQQEDSAVYLCASNQGLLETQYFGPGTRLLVL.

The J gene is TRBJ2-7, the V gene TRBV20-1; 8 bases are shared with TRBD1. The trim removed 2 bases at V and 4 bases at J, leaving 10 bases unmatched. From germline, CDR1 is DFQATT and CDR2 SNEGSKA (reference sequence). The CDR3 extends over 15 amino acids. CDR3 in DNA: TGCAGTGCTAGAAAGATCCAGGGGGCTTTATACGAGCAGTACTTC. Its protein product is CSARKIQGALYEQYF.

This chain joins TRBV6-2 or TRBV6-3 and TRBJ2-7; TRBD2 matches at 9 bases. V lost 6 bases, J lost 6 bases, and 9 bases stayed unmatched. The CDR3 totals 14 residues. CDR1 and CDR2 (germline): MNHEY, SVGEGT. In DNA form, the CDR3 reads TGTGCCAGCAGACAAGGCGGGGGGGCCGCCGAGCAGTACTTC. It codes for CASRQGGGAAEQYF.

The sample holds a few counts of this clonotype. The chain carries TRBV25-1 and TRBJ2-2; tentatively, D is TRBD1 (5 bases). V lost 8 bases and J lost 3, with 13 bases in between. Germline V lookup: CDR1 MGHDK, CDR2 SYGVNS. This CDR3 is built from 14 residues. CDR3 region: CASGFDSYTGELFF. CDR3 sequence (DNA): TGTGCCAGCGGGTTCGACAGCTACACCGGGGAGCTGTTTTTT.

The chain employs TRBV6-1 and TRBJ2-5; perhaps TRBD1 as D (5 bases). CDR3 length equals 12 residues. Per the germline V gene, CDR1 is MNHNS and CDR2 is SASEGT. Trimming cost V 4 bases and J 7 bases, with 10 bases left between them. Here the CDR3 DNA reads TGTGCCAGCAGTGGGGGCACCTGGACCCAGTACTTC. It yields the protein CASSGGTWTQYF.

The chain is built from TRBV15 and TRBJ1-5, with TRBD1 matching over 9 bases. The V gene end was trimmed by 5 bases and the J gene end by 7 bases; junction bases not matched to a gene: 6. The CDR3 runs 14 residues. The germline V gene has CDR1 LNHNV and CDR2 YYDKDF (reference sequence). CDR3 loop: CATSPDRGCQPQHF. The CDR3 DNA reads TGTGCCACCAGCCCGGACAGGGGATGCCAGCCCCAGCATTTT.

V gene TRBV28 combines with J gene TRBJ1-2; TRBD1 aligns across 11 bases. The CDR3 is 14 amino acids. CDR1 MDHEN and CDR2 SYDVKM come from the germline V gene. J was trimmed by 7 bases and V by 6 bases; bases with no gene match: 7. CDR3 residues: CASRTSGTGGGYTF. The CDR3 DNA sequence: TGTGCCAGCAGAACCTCCGGGACAGGGGGTGGCTACACCTTC.

This chain connects TRBV6-1 to TRBJ2-3; D might be TRBD1 or TRBD2, each matching 5 bases. The V gene's germline CDR1 is MNHNS and CDR2 SASEGT. The CDR3 sequence is 12 residues long. The CDR3 coding sequence is TGTGCTACCAGCACAGGCACGGGGACGCAGTATTTT. This gives the protein CATSTGTGTQYF.

The rearrangement joins TRBV10-3 to TRBJ1-2, with a tentative D call TRBD1 (5 bases). V lost 3 bases, J lost 8 bases, and 10 bases lay in between. The CDR3 covers 12 residues. Germline V gene data show CDR1 as ENHRY and CDR2 as SYGVKD. The CDR3 region is CAISDPGLGYTF. CDR3 nucleotides: TGTGCCATCAGTGACCCGGGGCTGGGCTACACCTTC.

The chain carries TRBV6-1 and TRBJ1-1; 10 bases are a match to TRBD1. The germline gives CDR1 MNHNS, CDR2 SASEGT. The CDR3 consists of 15 residues. Unmatched junction bases numbered 8, after V lost 6 bases and J lost 4 bases. CDR3 region: CASSQGQGKATEAFF. The CDR3 DNA sequence: TGTGCCAGCAGCCAGGGACAGGGGAAGGCCACTGAAGCTTTCTTT.

This chain uses TRBV10-3 with TRBJ2-3, with 14 nucleotides matching TRBD2. The CDR3 loop spans 17 amino acids. J lost 0 bases, V lost 6 bases, and 5 bases had no gene match. From germline, CDR1 is ENHRY and CDR2 SYGVKD. The CDR3 protein is CAISGLAGGLSTDTQYF. CDR3 nucleotide sequence: TGTGCCATCAGCGGACTAGCGGGGGGACTAAGCACAGATACGCAGTATTTT.

This rearrangement joins TRBV7-2 to TRBJ1-2; the match to TRBD1 covers 8 bases. CDR1 SGHTA and CDR2 FQGNSA come from the germline V gene. The CDR3 is made up of 15 amino acids. The V and J ends lost 5 bases and 4 bases, in that order; junction bases with no gene match: 9. CDR3 loop: CASSTQTGGGYGYTF. DNA for the CDR3: TGTGCCAGCAGCACCCAAACAGGGGGTGGCTATGGCTACACCTTC.

The chain carries TRBV30 and TRBJ2-5, with D possibly being TRBD2 (6 bases). The CDR3 covers 12 residues. V was cut by 5 bases and J by 6 bases, with 13 bases left in between. Germline V CDR1 and CDR2: GTSNPN, SVGIG (reference sequence). This chain's CDR3 is CAWGGIGQTQYF. The CDR3 DNA reads TGTGCCTGGGGGGGGATTGGACAGACCCAGTACTTC.

The rearrangement joins TRBV27 to TRBJ1-5, with TRBD1 matching 8 bases. Germline trimming cut 11 bases from V and 0 bases from J; bases unmatched to any gene: 27. This CDR3 comprises 21 residues. Per the germline V gene, CDR1 is MNHEY and CDR2 is SMNVEV (reference sequence). Here the CDR3 DNA reads TGTGCCTCTTCCCCGGGACAGGTGGTTGAAGTTGGGGGGGATAGCAATCAGCCCCAGCATTTT. This encodes CASSPGQVVEVGGDSNQPQHF.

The chain combines TRBV18 with TRBJ2-5, with D uncertain. Germline V gives CDR1 KGHSH, CDR2 LQKENI. This CDR3 has 16 amino acids. Trimming removed 3 bases from V and 5 bases from J, with 19 bases in between. The CDR3 DNA is TGTGCCAGCTCACCTCCACTGGGCAGTGCCAGGGAGACCCAGTACTTC. Protein: CASSPPLGSARETQYF.

The chain recombines TRBV6-1 with TRBJ1-1, with D possibly matching TRBD1 (5 bases). Germline V gives CDR1 MNHNS, CDR2 SASEGT. The ends were cut back, 3 bases at V and 11 bases at J, with 13 bases in the middle. The CDR3 sequence is 12 residues long. CDR3 coding DNA: TGTGCCAGCAGTGAGGGACTTATAGAGGCTTTCTTT. Translated, it gives CASSEGLIEAFF.

Written as DNA, the CDR3 is TGTGCCAGCAGCTTAGCCCCCGGAGGAGAGACCCAGTACTTC. As protein: CASSLAPGGETQYF. The chain uses TRBV7-2 and TRBJ2-5; TRBD2 is a possible D gene (5 bases). The CDR3 contains 14 residues. The germline V and J ends were trimmed by 0 bases and 4 bases, with 9 bases remaining between them. The germline CDR1 and CDR2 sequences are SGHTA and FQGNSA.

The chain links TRBV20-1 to TRBJ1-5; tentatively, D is TRBD1 (5 bases). The CDR3 length is 15 residues. From germline, CDR1 is DFQATT and CDR2 SNEGSKA (reference sequence). V was cut by 2 bases and J by 3 bases, with 14 bases left in between. The CDR3 DNA reads as TGCAGTGCTAGAAAGCAGGGCCTCACCAATCAGCCCCAGCATTTT. Translating gives CSARKQGLTNQPQHF.

The chain links TRBV6-5 to TRBJ2-3, with D perhaps matching TRBD2 (5 bases). The CDR3 contains 16 residues. Deletions cut 4 bases from V and 3 bases from J, with 17 bases between. Germline V gene lookup returns CDR1 MNHEY and CDR2 SVGAGI. CDR3 residues: CASSLTSPEATDTQYF. The CDR3 nucleotides are TGTGCCAGCAGTTTAACTAGTCCGGAAGCAACAGATACGCAGTATTTT.

V is TRBV19 and J is TRBJ2-2; D ambiguous. V dropped 3 bases and J dropped 6 bases, with 8 bases sitting between them. Germline V lookup: CDR1 LNHDA, CDR2 SQIVND (reference sequence). There are 13 residues in the CDR3. The CDR3 spells CASSMSRAGELFF. The CDR3 nucleotides are TGTGCCAGTAGTATGTCGCGCGCCGGGGAGCTGTTTTTT. Supplemented by reference TRBV19 and TRBJ2-2, the full variable domain reads DGGITQSPKYLFRKEGQNVTLSCEQNLNHDAMYWYRQDPGQGLRLIYYSQIVNDFQKGDIAEGYSVSREKKESFPLTVTSAQKNPTAFYLCASSMSRAGELFFGEGSRLTVL.

This clonotype has more than one count but fewer than ten. The chain has TRBV20-1 and TRBJ2-5; possible D gene TRBD2, 5 bases. Germline assignment: CDR1 DFQATT and CDR2 SNEGSKA (reference sequence). CDR3 size: 14 residues. V lost 3 bases, J lost 5 bases, and 16 bases lay in between. The CDR3 spells CSARGAPARETQYF. As DNA, the CDR3 is TGCAGTGCTAGGGGAGCGCCCGCCCGGGAGACCCAGTACTTC.

The chain is built from TRBV29-1 and TRBJ2-6; D not resolved. The germline V gene has CDR1 SQVTM and CDR2 ANQGSEA. This CDR3 spans 17 amino acids. The ends were cut back, 5 bases at V and 0 bases at J, with 17 bases in the middle. The CDR3 DNA follows: TGCAGCGTTACGTACCGGACCGCCCGCTCTGGGGCCAACGTCCTGACTTTC. Translation gives CSVTYRTARSGANVLTF.

The chain has TRBV7-2 and TRBJ2-5; D unresolved. V shed 5 bases and J shed 0 bases, with 16 bases lying between them. CDR1 and CDR2 from the germline V gene are SGHTA and FQGNSA. The CDR3 spans 16 residues. CDR3 protein: CASSVGLVPYQETQYF. The CDR3 nucleotides read TGTGCCAGCAGCGTCGGTTTAGTCCCGTACCAAGAGACCCAGTACTTC.